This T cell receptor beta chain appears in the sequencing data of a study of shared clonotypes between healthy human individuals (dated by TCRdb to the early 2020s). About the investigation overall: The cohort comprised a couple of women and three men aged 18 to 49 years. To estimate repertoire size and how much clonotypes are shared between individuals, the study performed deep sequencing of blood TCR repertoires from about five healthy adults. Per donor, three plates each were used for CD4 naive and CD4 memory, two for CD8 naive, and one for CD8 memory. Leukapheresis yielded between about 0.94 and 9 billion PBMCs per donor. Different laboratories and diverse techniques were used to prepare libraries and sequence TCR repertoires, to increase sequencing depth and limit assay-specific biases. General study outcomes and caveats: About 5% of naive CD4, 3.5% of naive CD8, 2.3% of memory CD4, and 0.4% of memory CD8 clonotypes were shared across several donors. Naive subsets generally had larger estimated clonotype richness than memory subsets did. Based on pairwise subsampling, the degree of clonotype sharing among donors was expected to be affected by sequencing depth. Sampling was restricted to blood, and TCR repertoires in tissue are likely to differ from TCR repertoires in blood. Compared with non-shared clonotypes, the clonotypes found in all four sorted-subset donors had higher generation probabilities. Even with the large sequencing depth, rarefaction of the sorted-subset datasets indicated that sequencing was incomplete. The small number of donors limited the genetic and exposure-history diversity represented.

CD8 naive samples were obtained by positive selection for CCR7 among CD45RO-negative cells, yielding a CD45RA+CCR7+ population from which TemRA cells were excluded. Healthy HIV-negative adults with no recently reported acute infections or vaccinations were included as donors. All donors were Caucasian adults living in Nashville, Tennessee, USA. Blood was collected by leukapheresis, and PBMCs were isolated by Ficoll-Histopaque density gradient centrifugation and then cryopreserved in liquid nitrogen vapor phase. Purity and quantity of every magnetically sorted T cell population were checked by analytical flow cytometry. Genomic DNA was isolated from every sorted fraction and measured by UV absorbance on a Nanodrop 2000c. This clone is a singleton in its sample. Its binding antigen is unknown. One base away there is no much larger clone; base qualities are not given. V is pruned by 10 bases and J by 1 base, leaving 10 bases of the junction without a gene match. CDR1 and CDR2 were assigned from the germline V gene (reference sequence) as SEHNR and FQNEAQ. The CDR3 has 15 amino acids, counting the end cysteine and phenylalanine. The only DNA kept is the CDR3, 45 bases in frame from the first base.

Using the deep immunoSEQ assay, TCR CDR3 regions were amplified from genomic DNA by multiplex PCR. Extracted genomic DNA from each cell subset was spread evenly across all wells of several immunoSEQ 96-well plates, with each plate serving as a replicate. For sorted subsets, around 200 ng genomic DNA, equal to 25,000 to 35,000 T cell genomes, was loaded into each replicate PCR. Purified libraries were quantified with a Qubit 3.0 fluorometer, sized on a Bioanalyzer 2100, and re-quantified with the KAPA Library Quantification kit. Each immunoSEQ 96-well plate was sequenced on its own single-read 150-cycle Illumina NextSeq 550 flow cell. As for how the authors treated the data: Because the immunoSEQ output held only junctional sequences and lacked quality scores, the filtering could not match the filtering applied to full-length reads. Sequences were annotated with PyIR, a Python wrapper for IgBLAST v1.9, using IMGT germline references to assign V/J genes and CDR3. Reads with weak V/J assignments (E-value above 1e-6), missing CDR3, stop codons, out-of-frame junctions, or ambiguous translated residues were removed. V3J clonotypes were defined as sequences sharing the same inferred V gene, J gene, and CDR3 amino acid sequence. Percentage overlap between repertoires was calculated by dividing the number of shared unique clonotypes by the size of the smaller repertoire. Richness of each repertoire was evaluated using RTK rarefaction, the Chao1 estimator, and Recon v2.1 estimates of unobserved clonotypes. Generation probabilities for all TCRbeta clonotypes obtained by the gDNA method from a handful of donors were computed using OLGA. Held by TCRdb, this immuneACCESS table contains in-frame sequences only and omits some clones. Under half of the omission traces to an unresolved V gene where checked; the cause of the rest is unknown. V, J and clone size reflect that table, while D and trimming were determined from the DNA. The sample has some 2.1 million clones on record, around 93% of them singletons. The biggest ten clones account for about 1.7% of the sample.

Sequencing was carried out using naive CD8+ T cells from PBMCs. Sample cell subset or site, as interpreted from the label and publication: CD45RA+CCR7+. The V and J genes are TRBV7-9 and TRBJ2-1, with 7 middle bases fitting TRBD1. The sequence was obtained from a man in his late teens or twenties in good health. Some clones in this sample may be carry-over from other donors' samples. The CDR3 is CATILDRASYNEQFF. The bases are TGTGCCACCATTCTAGACAGGGCTTCCTACAATGAGCAGTTCTTC.